These T cell receptor beta chains were read from a single sample in a study of T cells in Graves' hyperthyroidism and ophthalmopathy. TCRdb called the multiplex PCR reads again in MiXCR, with one record for every CDR3 protein. The table shows around 190,000 distinct CDR3 sequences, with approximately 16% occurring only once. The sequenced sample was blood. Source of these receptors: a woman between 45 and 60 years old with Graves' hyperthyroidism. Each CDR3 is given with its conserved first and last residue. D genes are given only for firm matches. Rows may omit the clone size; those that give it use once, few, many or a size class.

>TRBJ1-1|many|TRBV11-2|-
CASRGQFLAEAFF
TGTGCCAGCAGAGGACAGTTTTTGGCTGAAGCTTTCTTT
>TRBJ1-5|few|TRBV2|-
CACSGDGISNQPQHF
TGTGCCTGCAGTGGGGACGGGATAAGCAATCAGCCCCAGCATTTT
>TRBJ2-1|-|TRBV28|TRBD1
CARDRGERNEQFF
TGTGCCAGGGACAGGGGGGAAAGGAATGAGCAGTTCTTC
>TRBJ2-1|many|TRBV9|TRBD2
CASSTAGTSGNDEQFF
TGTGCCAGCAGCACCGCCGGGACTAGCGGGAACGATGAGCAGTTCTTC
>TRBJ1-6|-|TRBV2|-
CASSDGSPLHF
TGTGCCAGCAGTGATGGCTCCCCCCTCCACTTT
>TRBJ2-1|many|TRBV6-1|-
CASRAIPVGYNEQFF
TGTGCCAGCAGGGCAATCCCCGTAGGATACAATGAGCAGTTCTTC
>TRBJ2-1|many|TRBV12-3/TRBV12-4|-
CASSRMAAYNEQFF
TGTGCCAGCAGTAGGATGGCAGCTTACAATGAGCAGTTCTTC
>TRBJ2-5|-|TRBV7-2|-
CASRGWLGETQYF
TGTGCCAGCAGAGGGTGGTTGGGGGAGACCCAGTACTTC
>TRBJ1-3|-|TRBV12-3/TRBV12-4|TRBD1
CASSFHRGRSGNTIYF
TGTGCCAGCAGTTTCCACAGGGGCCGCTCTGGAAACACCATATATTTT
>TRBJ2-1|many|TRBV5-1|TRBD2
CASSSGTSGINEQFF
TGCGCCAGCAGCTCCGGGACTAGCGGGATAAATGAGCAGTTCTTC
>TRBJ2-1|many|TRBV3-1|TRBD2
CASSPIPSGYNEQFF
TGTGCCAGCAGCCCCATCCCTAGCGGGTACAATGAGCAGTTCTTC
>TRBJ1-2|many|TRBV7-6|-
CASSMLGSLGYTF
TGTGCCAGCAGCATGCTGGGGTCGCTGGGCTACACCTTC
>TRBJ2-1|-|TRBV18|TRBD1
CASPPDRGNEQFF
TGTGCCAGCCCACCAGACAGGGGGAATGAGCAGTTCTTC
>TRBJ2-5|few|TRBV12-3/TRBV12-4|TRBD1
CASNNVGQGRETQYF
TGTGCCAGTAACAATGTCGGACAGGGGAGAGAGACCCAGTACTTC
>TRBJ1-5|few|TRBV9|-
CASSVGWAGDSNQPQHF
TGTGCCAGCAGCGTAGGTTGGGCAGGCGATAGCAATCAGCCCCAGCATTTT
>TRBJ2-1|many|TRBV10-2|TRBD2
CASKRTSGIGNEQFF
TGCGCCAGCAAGCGGACTAGCGGGATCGGTAATGAGCAGTTCTTC
>TRBJ1-5|-|TRBV19|-
CASSTGPNQPQHF
TGTGCCAGTAGTACCGGCCCCAATCAGCCCCAGCATTTT
>TRBJ1-2|many|TRBV5-8|-
CASSFGRTTYGYTF
TGTGCCAGCAGCTTTGGCAGGACCACGTATGGCTACACCTTC
>TRBJ2-5|few|TRBV11-3|-
CASSFRPAETQYF
TGTGCCAGCAGCTTTAGACCGGCAGAGACCCAGTACTTC
>TRBJ2-5|many|TRBV30|TRBD2
CAWSVGLAELQETQYF
TGTGCCTGGAGTGTAGGCCTAGCGGAGCTCCAAGAGACCCAGTACTTC
>TRBJ2-1|many|TRBV20-1|TRBD1
CSARVYRGKYNEQFF
TGCAGTGCTAGAGTATACAGGGGGAAGTACAATGAGCAGTTCTTC
>TRBJ2-3|many|TRBV18|-
CASSPGGTTDTQYF
TGTGCCAGCTCACCAGGGGGAACCACAGATACGCAGTATTTT
>TRBJ2-1|many|TRBV11-2|TRBD2
CASSLAFGGSSYNEQFF
TGTGCCAGCAGCTTAGCTTTTGGCGGGAGCTCCTACAATGAGCAGTTCTTC
>TRBJ2-7|few|TRBV6-1|-
CASSVGQPSSYEQYF
TGTGCCAGCAGTGTGGGGCAGCCGAGCTCCTACGAGCAGTACTTC
>TRBJ2-5|few|TRBV5-1|-
CVSSLGSFQETQYF
TGCGTCAGCAGCTTGGGAAGCTTCCAAGAGACCCAGTACTTC
>TRBJ2-1|-|TRBV7-8|-
CASSTKAASYNEQFF
TGTGCCAGCAGCACAAAAGCGGCCTCCTACAATGAGCAGTTCTTC